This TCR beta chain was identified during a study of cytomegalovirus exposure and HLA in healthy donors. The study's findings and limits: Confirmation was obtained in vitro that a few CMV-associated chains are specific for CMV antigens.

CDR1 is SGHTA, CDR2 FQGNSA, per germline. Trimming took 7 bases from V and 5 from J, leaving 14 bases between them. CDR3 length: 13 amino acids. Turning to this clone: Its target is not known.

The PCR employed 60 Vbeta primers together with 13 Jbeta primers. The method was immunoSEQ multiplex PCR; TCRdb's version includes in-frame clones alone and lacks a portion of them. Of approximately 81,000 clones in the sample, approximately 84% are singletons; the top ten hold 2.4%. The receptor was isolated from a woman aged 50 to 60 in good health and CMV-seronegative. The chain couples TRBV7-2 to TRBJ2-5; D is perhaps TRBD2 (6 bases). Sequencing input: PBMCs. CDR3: CASTAGIRETQYF. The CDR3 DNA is TGTGCCAGCACCGCGGGGATCCGGGAGACCCAGTACTTC.